This T cell receptor beta chain was documented in a study of T cells in Graves' hyperthyroidism and ophthalmopathy. Whole-study results and caveats: Blood also showed most of the thyroid clonotypes that were expanded above 0.001.

The TCR beta CDR3 regions underwent amplification using RNA transcripts as the source. TCR CDR3 regions were first amplified by RT-PCR with HTBI primers. Via MiXCR, TCRdb re-called the multiplex PCR reads, giving one row per CDR3 protein. The sample includes hundreds of thousands of distinct CDR3 sequences, 35% to 40% of them seen just once. Comments on this clonotype: Antigen: not known. This may be a read error: a much more frequent sequence differs by one nucleotide.

This CDR3 comprises 12 residues. The germline V gene has CDR1 SGHTA and CDR2 FQGNSA. Sequences were obtained from blood. This clonotype originated in a young man with Graves' hyperthyroidism. This rearrangement joins TRBV7-2 to TRBJ2-5; TRBD2 might be the D (5 bases). The CDR3: CAGSLTRETQYF. For the CDR3, the DNA is TGTGCCGGCAGCTTAACTAGGGAGACCCAGTACTTC.